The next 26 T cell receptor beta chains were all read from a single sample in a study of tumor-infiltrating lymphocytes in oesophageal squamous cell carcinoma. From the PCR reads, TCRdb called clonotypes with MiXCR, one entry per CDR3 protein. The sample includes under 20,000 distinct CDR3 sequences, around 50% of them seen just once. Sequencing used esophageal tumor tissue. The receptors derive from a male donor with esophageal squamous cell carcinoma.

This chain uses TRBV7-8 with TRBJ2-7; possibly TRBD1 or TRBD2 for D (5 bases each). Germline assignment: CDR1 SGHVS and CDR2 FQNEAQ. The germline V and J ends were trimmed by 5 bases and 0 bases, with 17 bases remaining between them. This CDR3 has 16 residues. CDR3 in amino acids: CASSLSGAGLSYEQYF. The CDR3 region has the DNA TGTGCCAGCAGCCTGTCCGGGGCAGGCCTCTCCTACGAGCAGTACTTC.

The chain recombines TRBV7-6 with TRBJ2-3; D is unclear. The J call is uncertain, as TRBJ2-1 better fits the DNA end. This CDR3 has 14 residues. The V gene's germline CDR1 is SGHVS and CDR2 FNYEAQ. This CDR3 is CASSSLGPYNEQFF. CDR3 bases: TGTGCCAGCAGCTCCCTAGGGCCCTACAATGAGCAGTTCTTC.

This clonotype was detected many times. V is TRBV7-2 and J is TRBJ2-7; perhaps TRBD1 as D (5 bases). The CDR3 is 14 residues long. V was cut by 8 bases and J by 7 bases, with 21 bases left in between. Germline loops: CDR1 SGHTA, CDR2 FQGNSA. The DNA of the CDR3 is TGTGCCAGCGGAACAAGGGGCACTTACAATGAGCAGTACTTC. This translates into CASGTRGTYNEQYF.

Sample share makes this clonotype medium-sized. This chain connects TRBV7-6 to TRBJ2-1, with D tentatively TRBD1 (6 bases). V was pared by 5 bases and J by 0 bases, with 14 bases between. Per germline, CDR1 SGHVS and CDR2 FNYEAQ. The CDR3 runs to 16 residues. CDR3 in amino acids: CASSGMRGSSYNEQFF. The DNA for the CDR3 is TGTGCCAGCAGCGGGATGAGGGGGAGCTCCTACAATGAGCAGTTCTTC.

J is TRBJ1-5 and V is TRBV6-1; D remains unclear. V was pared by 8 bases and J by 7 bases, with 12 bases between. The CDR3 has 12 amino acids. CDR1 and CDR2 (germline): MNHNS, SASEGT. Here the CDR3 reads CASWKRGQPQHF. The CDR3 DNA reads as TGTGCCAGCTGGAAACGGGGACAGCCCCAGCATTTT.

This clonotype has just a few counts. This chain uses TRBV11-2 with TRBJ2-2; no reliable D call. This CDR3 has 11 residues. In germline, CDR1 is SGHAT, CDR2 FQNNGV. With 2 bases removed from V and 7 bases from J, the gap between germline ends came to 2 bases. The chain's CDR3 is CASSLIGELFF. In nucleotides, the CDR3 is TGTGCCAGCAGCTTAATCGGGGAGCTGTTTTTT.

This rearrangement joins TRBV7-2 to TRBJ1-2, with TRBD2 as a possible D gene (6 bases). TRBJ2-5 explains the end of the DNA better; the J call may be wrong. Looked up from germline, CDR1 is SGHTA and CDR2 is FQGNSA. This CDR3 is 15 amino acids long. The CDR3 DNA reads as TGTGCCAGCAGCTTATCAGGCGGGGCGGGAGAGACCCAGTACTTC. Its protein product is CASSLSGGAGETQYF.

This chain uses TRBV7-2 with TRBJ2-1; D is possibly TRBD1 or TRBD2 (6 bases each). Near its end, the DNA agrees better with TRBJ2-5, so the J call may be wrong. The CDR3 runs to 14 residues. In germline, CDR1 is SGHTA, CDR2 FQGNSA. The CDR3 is CASRGGRYQETQYF. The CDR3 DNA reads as TGTGCCAGCAGAGGGGGGCGGTACCAAGAGACCCAGTACTTC.

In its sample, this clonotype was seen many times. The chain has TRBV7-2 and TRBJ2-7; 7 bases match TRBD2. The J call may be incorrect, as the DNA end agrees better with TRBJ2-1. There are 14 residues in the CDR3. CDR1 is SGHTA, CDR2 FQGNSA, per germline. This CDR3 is CASSPRGGMNEQFF. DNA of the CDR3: TGTGCCAGCAGCCCCCGCGGGGGAATGAATGAGCAGTTCTTC.

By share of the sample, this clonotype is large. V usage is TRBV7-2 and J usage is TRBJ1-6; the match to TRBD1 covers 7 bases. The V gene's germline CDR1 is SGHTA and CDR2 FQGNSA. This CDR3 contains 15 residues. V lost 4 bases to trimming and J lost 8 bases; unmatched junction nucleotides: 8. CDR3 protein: CASSWGQSNDSPLHF. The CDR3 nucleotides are TGTGCCAGCAGCTGGGGACAGTCGAACGATTCACCCCTCCACTTT.

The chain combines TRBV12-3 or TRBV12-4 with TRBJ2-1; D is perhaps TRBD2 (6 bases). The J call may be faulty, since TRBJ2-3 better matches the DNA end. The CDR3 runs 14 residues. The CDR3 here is CASSLGLRTDTQYF. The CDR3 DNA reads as TGTGCCAGCAGTTTGGGACTGCGCACAGATACGCAGTATTTT.

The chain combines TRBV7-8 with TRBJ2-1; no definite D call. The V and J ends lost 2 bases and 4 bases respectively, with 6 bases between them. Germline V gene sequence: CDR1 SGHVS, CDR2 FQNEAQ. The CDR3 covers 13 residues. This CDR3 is CASSLTRYNEQFF. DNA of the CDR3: TGTGCCAGCAGCTTAACCAGATACAATGAGCAGTTCTTC.

The CDR3 DNA is TGCGCCAGCAGTTTTACGGGAGCAGCAGATACGCAGTATTTT. This codes for CASSFTGAADTQYF. The J gene is TRBJ2-3, the V gene TRBV10-2, with D possibly being TRBD2 (6 bases). The CDR3 contains 14 residues. Germline CDR1 WSHSY, CDR2 SAAADI. Trimming took 5 bases from V and 4 from J, leaving 13 bases between them.

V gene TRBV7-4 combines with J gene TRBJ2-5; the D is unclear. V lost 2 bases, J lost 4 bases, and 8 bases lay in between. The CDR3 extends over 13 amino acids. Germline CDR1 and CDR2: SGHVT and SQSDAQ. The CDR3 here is CASSLLPSETQYF. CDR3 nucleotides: TGTGCCAGCAGCTTACTCCCTTCAGAGACCCAGTACTTC.

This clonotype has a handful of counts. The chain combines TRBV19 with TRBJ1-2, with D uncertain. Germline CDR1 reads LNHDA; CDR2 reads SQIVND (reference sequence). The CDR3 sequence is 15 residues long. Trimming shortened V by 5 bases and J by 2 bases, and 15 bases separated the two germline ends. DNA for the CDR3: TGTGCCAGTAGTCTGATCACAGAAAGAAACTATGGCTACACCTTC. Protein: CASSLITERNYGYTF.

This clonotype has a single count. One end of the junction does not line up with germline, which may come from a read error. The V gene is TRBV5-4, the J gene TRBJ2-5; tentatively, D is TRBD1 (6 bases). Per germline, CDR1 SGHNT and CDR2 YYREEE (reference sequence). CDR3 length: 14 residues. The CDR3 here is CASTPGQNTGELYF. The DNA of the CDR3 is TGCGCCAGCACCCCGGGACAAAACACCGGGGAGCTGTACTTC.

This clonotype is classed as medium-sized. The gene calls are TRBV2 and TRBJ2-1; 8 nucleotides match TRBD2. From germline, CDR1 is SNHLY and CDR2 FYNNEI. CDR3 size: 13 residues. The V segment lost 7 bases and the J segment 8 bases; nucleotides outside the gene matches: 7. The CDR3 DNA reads TGTGCCAGCAAACAGCGGGAGTTAGATGAGCAGTTCTTC. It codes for CASKQRELDEQFF.

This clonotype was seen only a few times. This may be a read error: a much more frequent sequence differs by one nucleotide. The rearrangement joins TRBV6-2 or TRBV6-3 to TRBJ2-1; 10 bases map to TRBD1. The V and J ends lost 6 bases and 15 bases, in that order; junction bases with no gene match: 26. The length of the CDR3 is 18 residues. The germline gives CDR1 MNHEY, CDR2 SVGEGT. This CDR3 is CASSDRGRNIIRPSAPFF. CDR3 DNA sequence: TGTGCCAGCAGCGACAGGGGGCGAAATATTATACGACCCAGCGCCCCGTTCTTC.

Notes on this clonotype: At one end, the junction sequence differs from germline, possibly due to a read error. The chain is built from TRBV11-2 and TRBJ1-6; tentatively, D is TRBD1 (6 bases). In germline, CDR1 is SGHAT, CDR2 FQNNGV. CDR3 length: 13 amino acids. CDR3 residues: CASSLWDKPEQYF. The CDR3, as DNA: TGTGCCAGCAGCCTATGGGACAAACCAGAGCAGTACTTT.

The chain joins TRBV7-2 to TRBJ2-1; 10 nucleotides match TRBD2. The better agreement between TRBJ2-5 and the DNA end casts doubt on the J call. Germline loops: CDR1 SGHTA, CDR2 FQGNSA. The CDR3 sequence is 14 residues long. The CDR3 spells CASSGTSAQETQYF. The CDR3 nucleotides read TGTGCCAGCAGCGGGACTAGCGCACAAGAGACCCAGTACTTC.

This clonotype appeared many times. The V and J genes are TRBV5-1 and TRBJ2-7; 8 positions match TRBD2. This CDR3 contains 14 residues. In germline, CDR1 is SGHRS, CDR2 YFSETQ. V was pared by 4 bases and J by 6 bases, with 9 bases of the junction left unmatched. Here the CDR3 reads CASSLGLEVGEQYF. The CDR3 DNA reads TGCGCCAGCAGCCTGGGACTAGAGGTCGGCGAGCAGTACTTC.

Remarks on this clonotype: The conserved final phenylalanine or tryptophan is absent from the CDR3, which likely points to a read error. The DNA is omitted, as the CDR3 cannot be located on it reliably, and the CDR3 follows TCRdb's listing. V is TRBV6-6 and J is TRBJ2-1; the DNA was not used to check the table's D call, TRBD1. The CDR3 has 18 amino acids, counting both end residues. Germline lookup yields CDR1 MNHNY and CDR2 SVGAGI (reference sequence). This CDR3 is CASSDYWTGTSYEQYFGN.

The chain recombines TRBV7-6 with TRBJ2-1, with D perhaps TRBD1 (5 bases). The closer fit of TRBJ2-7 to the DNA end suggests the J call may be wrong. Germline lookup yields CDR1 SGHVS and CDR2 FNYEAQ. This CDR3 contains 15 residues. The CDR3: CASSLGGLVNNEQYF. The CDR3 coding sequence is TGTGCCAGCAGCTTAGGGGGCTTGGTCAACAATGAGCAGTACTTC.

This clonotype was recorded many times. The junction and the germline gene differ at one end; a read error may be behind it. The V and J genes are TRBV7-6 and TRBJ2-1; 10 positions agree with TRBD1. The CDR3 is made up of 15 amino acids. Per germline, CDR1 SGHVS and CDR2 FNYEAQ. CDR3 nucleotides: TGTGCCAGCAGCCCAGGGACAGGGGTGGCCGGGGAGCTGTACTTC. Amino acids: CASSPGTGVAGELYF.

The CDR3 protein is CASSIENEQYF. The CDR3 DNA sequence: TGTGCCAGCAGCATCGAAAACGAGCAGTACTTC. The J gene is TRBJ2-1, the V gene TRBV7-6; the D is unclear. The better agreement between TRBJ2-7 and the DNA end casts doubt on the J call. Germline lookup yields CDR1 SGHVS and CDR2 FNYEAQ. The CDR3 covers 11 residues.

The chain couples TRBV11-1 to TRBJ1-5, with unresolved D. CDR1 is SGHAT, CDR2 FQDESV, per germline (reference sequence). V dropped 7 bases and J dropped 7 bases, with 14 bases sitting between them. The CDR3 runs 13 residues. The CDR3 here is CASTESPGQPQHF. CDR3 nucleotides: TGTGCCAGCACCGAAAGCCCGGGGCAGCCCCAGCATTTT.